Shown below are 22 T cell receptor beta chains from a single sample sequenced in a study of OX40 agonist ivuxolimab in advanced cancers. Only in-frame clones appear in the TCRdb table, and some are missing; sequencing was by immunoSEQ multiplex PCR. The sample has under 20,000 clones, about four fifths seen once; the top ten hold approximately 3.9%. The sample here was CD4+ or CD8+ T cells sorted from blood, taken in a trial of the OX40 agonist ivuxolimab. The receptor set was obtained from an adult with an advanced solid tumor such as melanoma, head and neck, liver or kidney cancer.

The V gene is TRBV7-9, the J gene TRBJ2-5; TRBD2 matches 9 bases. This CDR3 contains 15 residues. V lost 5 bases, J lost 5 bases, and 9 bases stayed unmatched. Germline values: CDR1 SEHNR, CDR2 FQNEAQ (reference sequence). CDR3 protein: CASSPTSGGGETQYF. CDR3 bases: TGTGCCAGCAGCCCGACTAGCGGAGGAGGGGAGACCCAGTACTTC.

V gene TRBV7-6 combines with J gene TRBJ2-1; no clear D gene. Germline assignment: CDR1 SGHVS and CDR2 FNYEAQ. There are 14 residues in the CDR3. V was trimmed by 2 bases and J by 6 bases, leaving 11 bases between them. The DNA for the CDR3 is TGTGCCAGCAGCTTAAATCCACGGATCAATGAGCAGTTCTTC. Translated: CASSLNPRINEQFF.

J is TRBJ2-1 and V is TRBV4-1; 12 nucleotides align to TRBD2. This CDR3 contains 16 residues. CDR1 is MGHRA, CDR2 YSYEKL, per germline. Trimming cost V 0 bases and J 3 bases; bases outside gene matches: 0. CDR3 in amino acids: CASSQELAGGYNEQFF. The DNA of the CDR3 is TGCGCCAGCAGCCAAGAACTAGCGGGAGGCTACAATGAGCAGTTCTTC.

The DNA of the CDR3 is TGTGCCAGCTCACCACCCTCTGGGGCTGGGGCCAACGTCCTGACTTTC. It codes for CASSPPSGAGANVLTF. V gene TRBV18 combines with J gene TRBJ2-6, with D unclear. The V gene's germline CDR1 is KGHSH and CDR2 LQKENI. V was cut by 0 bases and J by 2 bases, with 8 bases left in between. The CDR3 is 16 residues long.

The rearrangement uses TRBV2 and TRBJ2-7; TRBD2 aligns across 7 bases. Trimming took 5 bases from V and 4 from J; bases not matched to a gene: 5. Germline V gives CDR1 SNHLY, CDR2 FYNNEI. CDR3 length: 13 amino acids. The CDR3: CASSPRGVYEQYF. For the CDR3, the DNA is TGTGCCAGCAGTCCACGGGGGGTGTACGAGCAGTACTTC.

This chain connects TRBV6-5 to TRBJ1-1, with TRBD1 identical over 9 bases. V dropped 7 bases and J dropped 6; count of bases not matched to a gene: 9. There are 14 residues in the CDR3. The germline CDR1 and CDR2 sequences are MNHEY and SVGAGI. The CDR3 loop reads CASKGDREWSEAFF. The CDR3 nucleotides are TGTGCCAGCAAAGGGGACAGGGAGTGGTCTGAAGCTTTCTTT.

The rearrangement links TRBV6-1 to TRBJ1-1, with 9 bases lining up with TRBD1. Germline CDR1 reads MNHNS; CDR2 reads SASEGT. V was pared by 6 bases and J by 1 base, with 3 bases of the junction left unmatched. CDR3 length: 14 amino acids. CDR3 in amino acids: CASRRGQGNTEAFF. CDR3 in DNA: TGTGCCAGCAGGCGGGGACAGGGGAACACTGAAGCTTTCTTT.

The V and J genes are TRBV10-3 and TRBJ2-7; a possible D gene is TRBD2 (6 bases). Germline CDR1 ENHRY, CDR2 SYGVKD. V shed 6 bases and J shed 2 bases, with 11 bases lying between them. The CDR3 has 13 residues. As DNA, the CDR3 is TGTGCCATCAGCCGGGACTCAACCTACGAGCAGTACTTC. Translation gives CAISRDSTYEQYF.

V is TRBV9 and J is TRBJ2-5; the match to TRBD1 covers 7 bases. Germline trimming cut 3 bases from V and 3 bases from J; bases unmatched to any gene: 5. The CDR3 runs to 14 residues. Germline CDR1 is SGDLS and CDR2 is YYNGEE. CDR3 DNA sequence: TGTGCCAGCAGCGGGGGTGGGACAGAAGAGACCCAGTACTTC. It codes for CASSGGGTEETQYF.

The V gene is TRBV19, the J gene TRBJ2-7; 8 bases align to TRBD1. V shed 10 bases, J shed 1 base, and the junction held 15 bases outside the gene matches. The CDR3 is 16 amino acids. The V gene's germline CDR1 is LNHDA and CDR2 SQIVND (reference sequence). CDR3 nucleotides: TGTGCCACCCCGAGGGGACAGGCGTCAAATTCCTACGAGCAGTACTTC. This codes for CATPRGQASNSYEQYF.

The V and J genes are TRBV19 and TRBJ1-5; D unclear. Trimming removed 10 bases at V and 0 bases at J, with 13 bases between. The CDR3 is 14 residues long. The V gene's germline CDR1 is LNHDA and CDR2 SQIVND (reference sequence). The CDR3 loop is CATLSVISNQPQHF. The DNA for the CDR3 is TGTGCCACCTTATCGGTCATTAGCAATCAGCCCCAGCATTTT.

CDR3 residues: CASSVDVAGSRNEQFF. The CDR3 coding sequence is TGTGCCAGCAGCGTAGATGTGGCGGGGTCGAGGAATGAGCAGTTCTTC. The V gene is TRBV9, the J gene TRBJ2-1; tentatively, D is TRBD2 (6 bases). The germline V and J ends were trimmed by 0 bases and 7 bases, with 17 bases remaining between them. The germline V gene has CDR1 SGDLS and CDR2 YYNGEE. This CDR3 has 16 amino acids.

The chain joins TRBV14 to TRBJ2-5, with D uncertain. Germline loops: CDR1 SGHDN, CDR2 FVKESK. The CDR3 totals 14 residues. Trimming removed 1 base at V and 5 bases at J, with 11 bases between. CDR3 sequence: CASSQGGLSETQYF. CDR3 sequence (DNA): TGTGCCAGCAGCCAAGGCGGCTTATCGGAGACCCAGTACTTC. The full variable domain, its missing parts supplied by reference TRBV14 and TRBJ2-5, is EAGVTQFPSHSVIEKGQTVTLRCDPISGHDNLYWYRRVMGKEIKFLLHFVKESKQDESGMPNNRFLAERTGGTYSTLKVQPAELEDSGVYFCASSQGGLSETQYFGPGTRLLVL.

J is TRBJ2-7 and V is TRBV6-6; 12 nucleotides line up with TRBD2. In germline, CDR1 is MNHNY, CDR2 SVGAGI (reference sequence). V shed 6 bases, J shed 6 bases, and the junction held 12 bases outside the gene matches. This CDR3 is built from 16 residues. This CDR3 reads CASSDLTGTSGLEQYF. CDR3 sequence (DNA): TGTGCCAGCAGCGACCTTACCGGGACTAGCGGGCTCGAGCAGTACTTC.

This clone was observed a handful of times. The rearrangement joins TRBV6-1 to TRBJ1-4, with 8 bases matching TRBD1. The CDR3 covers 14 residues. Per germline, CDR1 MNHNS and CDR2 SASEGT. Trimming removed 6 bases from V and 6 bases from J; junction bases left unmatched: 6. The CDR3 here is CASRATGVYEKLFF. DNA for the CDR3: TGTGCCAGCAGAGCGACAGGGGTTTATGAAAAACTGTTTTTT.

This clone was observed a single time. The chain is built from TRBV9 and TRBJ2-7; 10 bases align to TRBD2. Germline V gene data show CDR1 as SGDLS and CDR2 as YYNGEE. The CDR3 consists of 14 residues. Trimming removed 4 bases from V and 3 bases from J; junction bases left unmatched: 4. This chain's CDR3 is CASSLGLASYEQYF. CDR3 in DNA: TGTGCCAGCAGCTTGGGACTAGCGAGCTACGAGCAGTACTTC. The full variable domain, in which reference TRBV9 and TRBJ2-7 provide the parts outside the CDR3, is DSGVTQTPKHLITATGQRVTLRCSPRSGDLSVYWYQQSLDQGLQFLIQYYNGEERAKGNILERFSAQQFPDLHSELNLSSLELGDSALYFCASSLGLASYEQYFGPGTRLTVT.

The CDR3 sequence is CASSYGAEKSTTQYF. The DNA of the CDR3 is TGTGCCAGCAGTTACGGAGCGGAAAAGAGTACTACGCAGTATTTT. V gene TRBV6-5 combines with J gene TRBJ2-3, with D tentatively TRBD2 (5 bases). This CDR3 contains 15 residues. CDR1 and CDR2 (germline): MNHEY, SVGAGI. The V gene lost 2 bases and the J gene lost 8 bases, with 17 bases spanning the gap.

The rearrangement joins TRBV11-2 to TRBJ2-1; 8 bases match TRBD2. The V segment lost 2 bases and the J segment 7 bases; nucleotides outside the gene matches: 4. The CDR3 length is 14 residues. Germline V CDR1 and CDR2: SGHAT, FQNNGV. CDR3 residues: CASSLPGGSNEQFF. The CDR3 DNA follows: TGTGCCAGCAGCTTACCGGGAGGGAGTAATGAGCAGTTCTTC. The full variable domain, with the rest looked up from reference TRBV11-2 and TRBJ2-1, is EAGVAQSPRYKIIEKRQSVAFWCNPISGHATLYWYQQILGQGPKLLIQFQNNGVVDDSQLPKDRFSAERLKGVDSTLKIQPAKLEDSAVYLCASSLPGGSNEQFFGPGTRLTVL.

The gene calls are TRBV6-5 and TRBJ1-1; D gene unclear. Trimming took off 6 bases at V and 1 base at J, with 9 bases between the two ends. Germline V lookup: CDR1 MNHEY, CDR2 SVGAGI. This CDR3 comprises 13 residues. CDR3 coding DNA: TGTGCCAGCAGGTTCTCTCCGAACACTGAAGCTTTCTTT. Translation: CASRFSPNTEAFF.

The J gene is TRBJ2-7, the V gene TRBV28; 8 nucleotides agree with TRBD2. Losses at the gene ends were 4 bases for V and 5 bases for J; bases not matched to a gene: 13. In germline, CDR1 is MDHEN, CDR2 SYDVKM. This CDR3 has 16 amino acids. The CDR3 nucleotides are TGTGCCAGCAGTTCCTCAAGCGGGAGACGGGGTAACGAGCAGTACTTC. Translating gives CASSSSSGRRGNEQYF.

The genes are TRBV6-5 and TRBJ1-1; D unresolved. The germline V gene encodes CDR1 MNHEY and CDR2 SVGAGI. This CDR3 has 15 amino acids. V was clipped by 2 bases and J by 0 bases, with 10 bases between them. CDR3 nucleotides: TGTGCCAGCAGTTACACCAGGATCATGAACACTGAAGCTTTCTTT. Its protein product is CASSYTRIMNTEAFF.

The chain is built from TRBV28 and TRBJ2-7; unclear D gene. V lost 5 bases and J lost 7, with 12 bases in between. This CDR3 spans 12 amino acids. Germline V lookup: CDR1 MDHEN, CDR2 SYDVKM. CDR3 nucleotide sequence: TGTGCCAGCAGTGGAACAACCGGAGAGCAGTACTTC. Translation gives CASSGTTGEQYF.